A single T cell receptor (beta chain) is shown here with its context. What it binds is unknown. TCRdb passed the 5' RACE reads through MiXCR, listing each CDR3 protein once. The table has hundreds of thousands of distinct CDR3 sequences, 20% to 25% seen once. Trimming cost V 6 bases and J 5 bases; bases outside gene matches: 15. Germline V CDR1 and CDR2: DFQATT, SNEGSKA (reference sequence). The CDR3 consists of 15 residues. This sample was included in a study of identical twins. General study points: Less excess twin sharing appeared in beta out-of-frame sequences. Cross-sectional statistics underpinned the conclusions; the same donors were not followed.

This same sample was also taken into another study, of T cells expressing NK-cell markers.

What was sequenced was CD4+ T cells sorted from blood. This rearrangement joins TRBV20-1 to TRBJ2-5; 7 bases fit TRBD2. This TCR was sampled from a woman under 30 in good health. The CDR3 nucleotides are TGCAGTGCCCTGGCCCTGACTAGCTCCTGGGAGACCCAGTACTTC. This codes for CSALALTSSWETQYF.